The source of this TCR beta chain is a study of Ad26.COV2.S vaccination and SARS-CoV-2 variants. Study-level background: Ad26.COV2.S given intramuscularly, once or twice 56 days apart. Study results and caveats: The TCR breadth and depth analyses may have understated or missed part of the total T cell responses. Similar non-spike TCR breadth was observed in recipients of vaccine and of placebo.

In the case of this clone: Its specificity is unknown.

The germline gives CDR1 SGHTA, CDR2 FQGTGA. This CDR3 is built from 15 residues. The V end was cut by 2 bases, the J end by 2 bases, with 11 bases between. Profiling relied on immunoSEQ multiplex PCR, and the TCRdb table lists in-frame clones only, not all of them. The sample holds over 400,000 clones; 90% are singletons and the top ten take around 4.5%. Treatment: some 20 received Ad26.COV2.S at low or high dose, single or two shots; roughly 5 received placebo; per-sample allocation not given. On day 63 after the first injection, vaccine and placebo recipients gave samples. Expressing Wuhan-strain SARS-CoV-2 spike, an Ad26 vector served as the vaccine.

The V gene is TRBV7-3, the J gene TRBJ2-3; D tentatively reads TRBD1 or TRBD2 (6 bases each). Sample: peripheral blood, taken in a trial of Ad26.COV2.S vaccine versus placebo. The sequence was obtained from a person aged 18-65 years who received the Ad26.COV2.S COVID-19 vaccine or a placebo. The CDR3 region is CASSLLGGPTDTQYF. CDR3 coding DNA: TGTGCCAGCAGCTTATTGGGGGGCCCCACAGATACGCAGTATTTT.